A selection of T cell receptor beta chains follows, all from one sample in a study of blood T cell repertoires in COVID-19. The repertoire was sequenced with immunoSEQ multiplex PCR; TCRdb's copy has only in-frame clones and lacks some. The sample consists of approximately 100,000 clones, about 85% of them appearing once. Sequencing input: peripheral blood. The source of these receptors is a man aged 80 or over with acute or convalescent COVID-19. Both conserved end residues are part of each CDR3. A D gene is named only where the DNA matches it firmly. A clone size is listed for some rows: how often the clone was seen (once, few, many), or a class if it is expanded.

TRBV7-3	TRBD1	-	TRBJ1-1	TGTGCCAGCAGCTTATGGGGACAGGAGGACACTGAAGCTTTCTTT	CASSLWGQEDTEAFF
TRBV19	TRBD1	-	TRBJ2-3	TGTGCCAGTAGTGCCGCCGGGACAGCTTCTAGCACAGATACGCAGTATTTT	CASSAAGTASSTDTQYF
TRBV7-9	-	many	TRBJ2-1	TGTGCCAGCAGCCTCGTGGTCTCCTATAATGAGCAGTTCTTC	CASSLVVSYNEQFF
TRBV27	-	-	TRBJ2-7	TGTGCCAGCAGTTTAGAACATTCACTAGGGCAGTACTTC	CASSLEHSLGQYF
TRBV5-6	-	-	TRBJ1-6	TGTGCCAGCAGCTTGCGCAGGGGAGCTTCACCCCTCCACTTT	CASSLRRGASPLHF
TRBV5-1	TRBD1	-	TRBJ1-1	TGCGCCAGCAGCTCGAGTAGGGGGCCCATGAACACTGAAGCTTTCTTT	CASSSSRGPMNTEAFF
TRBV4-2	-	-	TRBJ2-1	TGTGCCAGCAGCCAACTCAAGAAAGGGGGGGGGCTTTACAATGAGCAGTTCTTC	CASSQLKKGGGLYNEQFF
TRBV28	TRBD1	-	TRBJ1-2	TGTGCCAGCAGGCCACAGGGGAACGATGGCTACACCTTC	CASRPQGNDGYTF
TRBV7-3	-	-	TRBJ2-1	TGTGCCAGCAGCTTCCTTCCCTACAATGAGCAGTTCTTC	CASSFLPYNEQFF
TRBV6-5	-	-	TRBJ2-1	TGTGCCAGAATAAAACGGGAAAGCTCCTACAATGAGCAGTTCTTC	CARIKRESSYNEQFF
TRBV7-6	TRBD2	-	TRBJ2-5	TGTGCCAGCAGCTTATTGCGCCCAGCGGGACTCCAAGAGACCCAGTACTTC	CASSLLRPAGLQETQYF
TRBV24-1	TRBD2	-	TRBJ2-3	TGTGCCACCAGTGATTCCCGACTAGCCCTCCTCCCAGATACGCAGTATTTT	CATSDSRLALLPDTQYF
TRBV7-3	-	-	TRBJ1-1	TGTGCCAGCAGGGTGCAGGGTGTGAACACTGAAGCTTTCTTT	CASRVQGVNTEAFF
TRBV5-1	TRBD1	-	TRBJ1-3	TGCGCCAGCAGCGCAAACGCCGGGACAGCTGGAAACACCATATATTTT	CASSANAGTAGNTIYF
TRBV19	-	-	TRBJ1-6	TGTGCCAGCAGGGGTGGGAATTCACCCCTCCACTTT	CASRGGNSPLHF
TRBV16	-	-	TRBJ2-2	TGTGCCAGCAGCCACCGTCGACAGTCCACCGGGGAGCTGTTTTTT	CASSHRRQSTGELFF
TRBV2	-	-	TRBJ2-2	TGTGCCAGCAGTCCCCTGTTCACCGGGGAGCTGTTTTTT	CASSPLFTGELFF
TRBV6-5	-	-	TRBJ1-2	TGTGCCAGCAGCCAAAATTTCGGTAATGGCTACACCTTC	CASSQNFGNGYTF
TRBV12-3/TRBV12-4	TRBD2	-	TRBJ2-7	TGTGCCAGCAGTTACGGGACTAGCTCCGAGCAGTACTTC	CASSYGTSSEQYF
TRBV19	TRBD2	-	TRBJ2-5	TGTGCCAGTAGGACTAGCGGACAAGAGACCCAGTACTTC	CASRTSGQETQYF
TRBV4-2	TRBD2	-	TRBJ2-5	TGTGCCAGCAGCCAACCCGAGCGGGGGGAAGAGACCCAGTACTTC	CASSQPERGEETQYF
TRBV19	-	-	TRBJ2-4	TGTGCCAGTAGCTCCAGGGTAACCAAAAACATTCAGTACTTC	CASSSRVTKNIQYF
TRBV19	-	-	TRBJ1-5	TGTGCCAGTAGTAACCTAGGTCAGCCCCAGCATTTT	CASSNLGQPQHF
TRBV30	TRBD2	few	TRBJ2-1	TGTGCCTGGAGATCCAGCGGGAGGTCCTCGCCCAATGAGCAGTTCTTC	CAWRSSGRSSPNEQFF
TRBV7-2	-	-	TRBJ2-3	TGTGCCAGCAGCTTTACAAACACAGATACGCAGTATTTT	CASSFTNTDTQYF
TRBV11-2	TRBD2	-	TRBJ2-3	TGTGCCAGCAGCCTGTGGACTAGCGGGCCCGGGACGCAGTATTTT	CASSLWTSGPGTQYF
TRBV6-5	TRBD1	-	TRBJ1-5	TGTGCCAGCAGGCAGGGGGAGGAGCCCCAGCATTTT	CASRQGEEPQHF
TRBV5-8	TRBD2	-	TRBJ2-2	TGTGCCAGCAGACCCGGACTAGCGGGACCGAACACCGGGGAGCTGTTTTTT	CASRPGLAGPNTGELFF
TRBV3-1/TRBV3-2	-	-	TRBJ2-7	TGTGCCAGCAGCCAAGGACTCTCCTACGAGCAGTACTTC	CASSQGLSYEQYF
TRBV12-3/TRBV12-4	TRBD2	-	TRBJ2-3	TGTGCCAGCAGTTTTACAGCGGGAGCGGATTTT	CASSFTAGADF
TRBV7-9	-	once	TRBJ2-1	TGTGCCAGCAGCTTAGCCGACAATGAGCAGTTCTTC	CASSLADNEQFF
TRBV6-5	TRBD2	once	TRBJ2-3	TGTGCCAGCAGTTACGGGGCGGGAGGGACAGATACGCAGTATTTT	CASSYGAGGTDTQYF
TRBV24-1	TRBD1	-	TRBJ2-2	TGTGCCACCAGCCGACAGGGTAGCACCGGGGAGCTGTTTTTT	CATSRQGSTGELFF
TRBV7-2	-	-	TRBJ2-5	TGTGCCAGCAGTCGGGAGTGGGAGACCCAGTACTTC	CASSREWETQYF
TRBV19	TRBD1	-	TRBJ2-5	TGTGCCAGTAGTACCTACAGGGGGCAGGGGTTCGGGGAGACCCAGTACTTC	CASSTYRGQGFGETQYF
TRBV7-6	-	-	TRBJ1-1	TGTGCCAGCAGCTTCGGGGAACCAGGCACTGAAGCTTTCTTT	CASSFGEPGTEAFF
TRBV18	TRBD1	-	TRBJ1-3	TGTGCCAGCTCACGGACAGGGGGCGGCTCTGGAAACACCATATATTTT	CASSRTGGGSGNTIYF
TRBV5-8	-	few	TRBJ1-6	TGTGCCAGCAGCTTGGCCGGGTTTCATAATTCACCCCTCCACTTT	CASSLAGFHNSPLHF
TRBV27	-	-	TRBJ1-1	TGTGCCAGCAGTTTAGCGGGGTCGTACACTGAAGCTTTCTTT	CASSLAGSYTEAFF
TRBV28	TRBD1	-	TRBJ2-7	TGTGCCAGCAAAACAGGGGGGCCTAGAGAGCAGTACTTC	CASKTGGPREQYF
TRBV27	-	-	TRBJ2-7	TGTGCCAGCAGTTTTGGCCGGGACAAGGCCTACGAGCAGTACTTC	CASSFGRDKAYEQYF
TRBV29-1	-	-	TRBJ1-2	TGCAGCGTTGATTCCAACAGGGAATCTCTCTATGGCTACACCTTC	CSVDSNRESLYGYTF
TRBV7-9	TRBD1	few	TRBJ2-7	TGTGCCAGCAGCTCGACAGGGGGAAGCTACGAGCAGTACTTC	CASSSTGGSYEQYF
TRBV19	TRBD1	-	TRBJ1-1	TGTGCCAGTACCCGGGACAGTTCATCTGAAGCTTTCTTT	CASTRDSSSEAFF
TRBV10-2	-	-	TRBJ1-1	TGCGCCAGCAGTGTGGGAGGCAACACTGAAGCTTTCTTT	CASSVGGNTEAFF
TRBV5-1	-	-	TRBJ2-7	TGCGCCAGCAGCTTGGCCACGGGGTACGAGCAGTACTTC	CASSLATGYEQYF
TRBV4-2	TRBD2	-	TRBJ2-3	TGTGCCAGCAGCCGACTTAGCGGGGTGGAAGATACGCAGTATTTT	CASSRLSGVEDTQYF
TRBV4-1	-	-	TRBJ1-5	TGCGCCAGCAGCCAAGTACAGGGAACCTGGAATCAGCCCCAGCATTTT	CASSQVQGTWNQPQHF
TRBV30	-	-	TRBJ1-6	TGTGCCTGGAGTGAAGACAGAAATTCACCCCTCCACTTT	CAWSEDRNSPLHF
TRBV11-2	-	-	TRBJ2-1	TGTGCCAGCAGCAATCGGGACAATGAGCAGTTCTTC	CASSNRDNEQFF
TRBV7-6	TRBD1	-	TRBJ2-7	TGTGCCAGCAGCTTAGAAGGGACAGGGCCCCTCTCAGAGCAGTACTTC	CASSLEGTGPLSEQYF
TRBV19	TRBD1	-	TRBJ2-2	TGTGCCAGTAGTGCCCGGGACAGGGGTAACACCGGGGAGCTGTTTTTT	CASSARDRGNTGELFF